This TCR beta chain comes out of a study of CD8 T cells in Susac syndrome. V dropped 0 bases and J dropped 13 bases, with 14 bases sitting between them. Germline V gives CDR1 SGHRS, CDR2 YFSETQ. This CDR3 region has 13 residues. The RNA, about 0.5 to 1 ug, was put through reverse transcription using random hexamers. TCRdb independently ran MiXCR on the immunoSEQ multiplex PCR reads; one entry per CDR3 protein. The sample records approximately 280,000 distinct CDR3 sequences, around 84% being singletons. The chain recombines TRBV5-1 with TRBJ2-1; D is perhaps TRBD2 (7 bases). This receptor was obtained from a human donor with multiple sclerosis. The sequenced sample consisted of CD8+ T cells from PBMCs. This chain's CDR3 is CASSLEIGGGQFF. CDR3 nucleotide sequence: TGCGCCAGCAGCTTGGAAATCGGCGGGGGCCAGTTCTTC.